These 30 T cell receptor beta chains were sequenced from one sample in a study of HIV-infected patients and healthy controls. TCRdb reprocessed the 5' RACE reads via MiXCR and lists one record per CDR3 protein. The sample comprises about 67,000 distinct CDR3 sequences, approximately 15% of which are singletons, and about 6% rests with the top ten. Sequenced: CD4+ T cells from blood. These receptor sequences come from a human donor in good health.

The rearrangement joins TRBV28 to TRBJ1-1; 11 bases agree with TRBD1. CDR3 length equals 15 residues. The V gene's germline CDR1 is MDHEN and CDR2 SYDVKM. The V and J ends lost 3 bases and 4 bases, in that order; junction bases with no gene match: 4. The CDR3 sequence is CASSFYGQGATEAFF. The CDR3 nucleotides read TGTGCCAGCAGTTTTTACGGACAGGGGGCCACTGAAGCTTTCTTT.

J is TRBJ2-7 and V is TRBV20-1; the match to TRBD1 covers 8 bases. V dropped 6 bases and J dropped 5; count of bases not matched to a gene: 9. The CDR3 has 13 amino acids. Germline V lookup: CDR1 DFQATT, CDR2 SNEGSKA (reference sequence). The CDR3 is CSAYSQGANEQYF. CDR3 coding DNA: TGCAGTGCGTACTCGCAGGGGGCGAACGAGCAGTACTTC.

The chain joins TRBV19 to TRBJ1-1; perhaps TRBD1 as D (6 bases). The CDR3 runs 14 residues. The V end was cut by 3 bases, the J end by 7 bases, with 15 bases between. Looked up from germline, CDR1 is LNHDA and CDR2 is SQIVND (reference sequence). CDR3 residues: CASSMGPRTDEAFF. The DNA of the CDR3 is TGTGCCAGTAGTATGGGTCCCCGGACAGATGAAGCTTTCTTT.

A few counts support this clonotype. The chain employs TRBV11-3 and TRBJ2-3; possibly TRBD1 for D (6 bases). This CDR3 has 14 amino acids. Trimming cost V 3 bases and J 5 bases, with 12 bases left between them. The germline gives CDR1 SGHNT, CDR2 YENEEA. The CDR3, as DNA: TGTGCCAGCAGCTTCATCCTACAGGGAGATACGCAGTATTTT. It yields the protein CASSFILQGDTQYF.

This clonotype was counted many times. DNA for the CDR3: TGCGCCAGCAGCTTGGCCGGGGGCTTGAAGGGGGCAGATGGCTACACCTTC. Protein product: CASSLAGGLKGADGYTF. The chain has TRBV5-1 and TRBJ1-2; 7 nucleotides agree with TRBD1. The CDR3 sequence is 17 residues long. Germline CDR1 and CDR2: SGHRS and YFSETQ. Germline trimming cut 0 bases from V and 6 bases from J; bases unmatched to any gene: 14.

The chain has TRBV7-2 and TRBJ2-1; no reliable D call. V gave up 5 bases and J gave up 4 bases, with 15 bases separating them. This CDR3 comprises 15 residues. CDR1 is SGHTA, CDR2 FQGNSA, per germline. The CDR3 protein is CASSPQTSSYNEQFF. The CDR3, as DNA: TGTGCCAGCAGCCCTCAGACCTCCTCGTACAATGAGCAGTTCTTC.

This clonotype was detected a few times. The V and J genes are TRBV14 and TRBJ1-1; D is possibly TRBD1 (5 bases). The V gene lost 2 bases and the J gene lost 3 bases, with 13 bases spanning the gap. Germline V gene lookup returns CDR1 SGHDN and CDR2 FVKESK. The CDR3 consists of 15 residues. CDR3 bases: TGTGCCAGCAGCCAACTGGGACGGCTTGACACTGAAGCTTTCTTT. As protein: CASSQLGRLDTEAFF.

V gene TRBV7-2 combines with J gene TRBJ2-7, with 7 bases matching TRBD1. The CDR3 loop spans 17 amino acids. Trimming removed 4 bases from V and 3 bases from J; junction bases left unmatched: 15. CDR1 is SGHTA, CDR2 FQGNSA, per germline. This CDR3 reads CASSSSASGTVLYEQYF. CDR3 bases: TGTGCCAGCAGCTCGTCAGCCTCCGGGACAGTACTCTACGAGCAGTACTTC. The full variable domain, completed using reference TRBV7-2 and TRBJ2-7, is GAGVSQSPSNKVTEKGKDVELRCDPISGHTALYWYRQSLGQGLEFLIYFQGNSAPDKSGLPSDRFSAERTGGSVSTLTIQRTQQEDSAVYLCASSSSASGTVLYEQYFGPGTRLTVT.

The rearrangement uses TRBV5-4 and TRBJ2-5; D might be TRBD1 (5 bases). Trimming took off 2 bases at V and 5 bases at J, with 16 bases between the two ends. The CDR3 has 15 amino acids. CDR1 and CDR2 from the germline V gene are SGHNT and YYREEE (reference sequence). The CDR3: CASSFLDSGIETQYF. Here the CDR3 DNA reads TGTGCCAGCAGCTTTTTAGACAGTGGGATTGAGACCCAGTACTTC.

This clonotype has a count of ten or more. The genes are TRBV2 and TRBJ2-7; tentatively, D is TRBD2 (7 bases). V gave up 7 bases and J gave up 2 bases, with 12 bases separating them. From germline, CDR1 is SNHLY and CDR2 FYNNEI. The CDR3 length is 13 residues. For the CDR3, the DNA is TGTGCCAGCACGGGGGGACAAACCTACGAGCAGTACTTC. This translates into CASTGGQTYEQYF.

This clonotype was recorded at least ten times. This chain uses TRBV18 with TRBJ1-1; the D is unclear. The CDR3 has 13 residues. Germline CDR1 is KGHSH and CDR2 is LQKENI. Trimming took 8 bases from V and 0 from J, leaving 10 bases between them. Here the CDR3 DNA reads TGTGCCAGCAGCCAAGGCATGAACACTGAAGCTTTCTTT. Its protein product is CASSQGMNTEAFF.

This clonotype was counted only a few times. CDR3 sequence: CASSEALRSNQPQHF. In DNA form, the CDR3 reads TGTGCCAGCAGTGAAGCCCTACGTAGCAATCAGCCCCAGCATTTT. This rearrangement joins TRBV2 to TRBJ1-5; D is undetermined. Per the germline V gene, CDR1 is SNHLY and CDR2 is FYNNEI. Trimming shortened V by 0 bases and J by 0 bases, and 6 bases separated the two germline ends. CDR3 length: 15 residues.

The chain couples TRBV12-3 or TRBV12-4 to TRBJ2-3, with unresolved D. Trimming cost V 1 base and J 0 bases, with 11 bases left between them. The CDR3 runs 16 residues. As DNA, the CDR3 is TGTGCCAGCAGTTTAGGGATAAAACCGAGCACAGATACGCAGTATTTT. Amino acids: CASSLGIKPSTDTQYF.

This clonotype has only a few counts. The chain recombines TRBV5-5 with TRBJ2-1, with 7 bases lining up with TRBD2. The J segment lost 0 bases and the V segment lost 4 bases, leaving 7 bases of the junction unmatched. The CDR3 extends over 16 amino acids. Germline CDR1 is SGHKS and CDR2 is YYEKEE (reference sequence). This chain's CDR3 is CASSIAWGGSYNEQFF. CDR3 nucleotides: TGTGCCAGCAGCATAGCTTGGGGGGGCTCCTACAATGAGCAGTTCTTC.

Many counts were recorded for this clonotype. This rearrangement joins TRBV29-1 to TRBJ2-7; tentatively, D is TRBD2 (5 bases). The CDR3 length is 15 residues. Germline lookup yields CDR1 SQVTM and CDR2 ANQGSEA. Trimming cost V 7 bases and J 2 bases, with 21 bases left between them. This chain's CDR3 is CSDPPLEGRPYEQYF. The DNA for the CDR3 is TGCAGCGATCCTCCTCTTGAGGGCCGTCCCTACGAGCAGTACTTC.

There are many counts of this clonotype. The chain recombines TRBV5-1 with TRBJ2-5; no clear D. The CDR3 sequence is 12 residues long. The germline V gene has CDR1 SGHRS and CDR2 YFSETQ. V was shortened by 0 bases and J by 2 bases, with 2 bases between the two germline ends. CDR3 region: CASSLVQETQYF. The CDR3 DNA reads as TGCGCCAGCAGCTTGGTTCAAGAGACCCAGTACTTC. Filled out from reference TRBV5-1 and TRBJ2-5, the complete variable domain reads KAGVTQTPRYLIKTRGQQVTLSCSPISGHRSVSWYQQTPGQGLQFLFEYFSETQRNKGNFPGRFSGRQFSNSRSEMNVSTLELGDSALYLCASSLVQETQYFGPGTRLLVL.

The chain employs TRBV18 and TRBJ2-3, with D maybe TRBD1 (6 bases). Trimming took off 0 bases at V and 7 bases at J, with 14 bases between the two ends. The germline CDR1 and CDR2 sequences are KGHSH and LQKENI. The CDR3 is 15 amino acids. In nucleotides, the CDR3 is TGTGCCAGCTCACCACCAAGAACAGGGCAAAATACGCAGTATTTT. The encoded protein is CASSPPRTGQNTQYF.

This clonotype was recorded many times. The V call is TRBV18, the J call TRBJ1-1; TRBD1 matches at 8 bases. CDR3 size: 15 residues. From germline, CDR1 is KGHSH and CDR2 LQKENI. With 2 bases clipped from V and 5 bases from J, the junction kept 7 bases outside the gene matches. CDR3 in amino acids: CASSPLTGGYTEAFF. DNA for the CDR3: TGTGCCAGCTCACCATTAACAGGGGGTTATACTGAAGCTTTCTTT. Full variable domain (missing parts from reference TRBV18 and TRBJ1-1): NAGVMQNPRHLVRRRGQEARLRCSPMKGHSHVYWYRQLPEEGLKFMVYLQKENIIDESGMPKERFSAEFPKEGPSILRIQQVVRGDSAAYFCASSPLTGGYTEAFFGQGTRLTVV.

This clonotype was detected only a few times. V gene TRBV2 combines with J gene TRBJ1-5; D remains ambiguous. This CDR3 spans 14 amino acids. The V end was cut by 4 bases, the J end by 4 bases, with 11 bases between. Germline-derived CDR1 and CDR2 are SNHLY and FYNNEI. In DNA, the CDR3 is TGTGCCAGCAGTGGGTCGGAGACTAATCAGCCCCAGCATTTT. Residues: CASSGSETNQPQHF.

V gene TRBV5-1 combines with J gene TRBJ2-7; 11 bases are a match to TRBD2. The CDR3 totals 14 residues. Germline CDR1 reads SGHRS; CDR2 reads YFSETQ. V shed 1 base, J shed 3 bases, and the junction held 0 bases outside the gene matches. This chain's CDR3 is CASSLTSGGYEQYF. DNA for the CDR3: TGCGCCAGCAGCTTGACTAGCGGGGGCTACGAGCAGTACTTC.

The V and J genes are TRBV12-3 or TRBV12-4 and TRBJ2-2, with 7 bases that match TRBD2. With V trimmed by 3 bases and J by 4 bases, 5 bases remained unmatched. This CDR3 region has 15 residues. The CDR3 DNA is TGTGCCAGCAGTTTCTGGGGGAGGGGCACCGGGGAGCTGTTTTTT. Translated: CASSFWGRGTGELFF.

This clonotype occurred once. The CDR3 DNA sequence: TGTGCCAGCGGCCATGGGGCAGGACGTGAAGCTTTCTTT. Protein sequence: CASGHGAGREAFF. The chain uses TRBV7-6 and TRBJ1-1, with a tentative D call TRBD1 (5 bases). The CDR3 has 13 amino acids. V was clipped by 8 bases and J by 7 bases, with 17 bases between them. Germline values: CDR1 SGHVS, CDR2 FNYEAQ.

V and J are TRBV4-3 and TRBJ2-1, with D perhaps TRBD2 (5 bases). The length of the CDR3 is 15 residues. Germline V gene lookup returns CDR1 LGHNA and CDR2 YSLEER. Between the trimmed V and J ends, which lost 2 bases and 4 bases, there was a span of 12 bases. The CDR3 here is CASSQLAFVYNEQFF. The DNA for the CDR3 is TGCGCCAGCAGCCAACTAGCCTTCGTTTACAATGAGCAGTTCTTC.

The rearrangement uses TRBV2 and TRBJ2-1; tentatively, D is TRBD1 or TRBD2 (5 bases each). The CDR3 has 11 residues. The germline gives CDR1 SNHLY, CDR2 FYNNEI. V shed 8 bases and J shed 9 bases, with 11 bases lying between them. The CDR3 protein is CASRDESEQFF. The CDR3 DNA follows: TGTGCCAGCCGGGACGAAAGTGAGCAGTTCTTC.

There are many counts of this clonotype. The CDR3 DNA follows: TGTGCCACCGCCCATCGGGGGACCAGGGATGAGCAGTTCTTC. Amino acids: CATAHRGTRDEQFF. The gene calls are TRBV6-5 and TRBJ2-1, with a weak D call TRBD2 (6 bases). The CDR3 spans 14 residues. The V end was cut by 10 bases, the J end by 8 bases, with 21 bases between. Germline CDR1 MNHEY, CDR2 SVGAGI.

V usage is TRBV19 and J usage is TRBJ2-1; TRBD2 aligns across 15 bases. The germline V gene encodes CDR1 LNHDA and CDR2 SQIVND (reference sequence). This CDR3 comprises 15 residues. The junction had 7 bases not matched to a gene; V was cut back by 6 bases and J by 10 bases. The CDR3 sequence: CASRRTSGRAIEQFF. CDR3 DNA sequence: TGTGCCAGTAGGAGGACTAGCGGGAGGGCCATCGAGCAGTTCTTC.

The chain employs TRBV19 and TRBJ2-3, with 7 positions matching TRBD1. The CDR3 has 15 residues. With V trimmed by 4 bases and J by 0 bases, 4 bases remained unmatched. Germline V CDR1 and CDR2: LNHDA, SQIVND (reference sequence). CDR3 coding DNA: TGTGCCAGTAGTACGGGACAGCTTAGCACAGATACGCAGTATTTT. This sequence encodes CASSTGQLSTDTQYF.

This clonotype has only a few counts. A read error may produce the germline difference seen at one junction end. The chain recombines TRBV19 with TRBJ2-1, with 11 bases identical to TRBD2. The CDR3 covers 16 residues. The germline gives CDR1 LNHDA, CDR2 SQIVND (reference sequence). In DNA form, the CDR3 reads TGTGCCAGTAGGATAGCGGGAGGGAGCTCCTACAATGAGCAGTTCTTC. This gives the protein CASRIAGGSSYNEQFF.

This clonotype was counted only a few times. The chain combines TRBV3-1 with TRBJ1-1; D ambiguous. Between the trimmed V and J ends, which lost 1 base and 11 bases, there was a span of 11 bases. The CDR3 contains 12 residues. Germline loops: CDR1 LGHDT, CDR2 YNNKEL (reference sequence). CDR3 nucleotide sequence: TGTGCCAGCAGCCAAGTCGAGAGGCGGGCTTTCTTT. Its translation: CASSQVERRAFF.

Ten or more counts support this clonotype. V and J are TRBV7-9 and TRBJ1-1; a weak D match, TRBD1 (6 bases). Trimming pared 4 bases from V and 0 bases from J, leaving 6 bases between. The CDR3 length is 13 residues. Germline CDR1 SEHNR, CDR2 FQNEAQ (reference sequence). Here the CDR3 DNA reads TGTGCCAGCAGCTGGGACATGAACACTGAAGCTTTCTTT. As protein: CASSWDMNTEAFF. The variable domain in full, completed from reference TRBV7-9 and TRBJ1-1, reads DTGVSQNPRHKITKRGQNVTFRCDPISEHNRLYWYRQTLGQGPEFLTYFQNEAQLEKSRLLSDRFSAERPKGSFSTLEIQRTEQGDSAMYLCASSWDMNTEAFFGQGTRLTVV.